Each of the 10 T cell receptor beta chains below was sequenced from the same sample in a study of Graves' ophthalmopathy and Graves' hyperthyroidism. Amplification of the TCR beta CDR3 regions used RNA transcripts (as template). An initial RT-PCR round employing HTBI primers preceded a second-round multiplex PCR. TCRdb analysed the multiplex PCR reads with MiXCR anew, one entry per CDR3 protein. The sample has 450,000 to 600,000 distinct CDR3 sequences, less than 40% seen once. Sample: peripheral blood or thyroid tissue (not recorded which). The source of these receptors is an adult man with Graves' hyperthyroidism.

CDR3 bases: TGTGCCAGTAGTCCTAGGGCGGGACAGGGATACACCGGGGAGCTGTTTTTT. Encoded protein: CASSPRAGQGYTGELFF. V is TRBV19 and J is TRBJ2-2; 9 bases match TRBD1. The V and J ends lost 5 bases and 3 bases, in that order; junction bases with no gene match: 10. Germline assignment: CDR1 LNHDA and CDR2 SQIVND (reference sequence). This CDR3 is built from 17 residues.

The rearrangement uses TRBV7-2 and TRBJ1-5; 9 nucleotides align to TRBD1. The junction had 3 bases not matched to a gene; V was cut back by 5 bases and J by 7 bases. Germline V gene lookup returns CDR1 SGHTA and CDR2 FQGNSA. The CDR3 consists of 13 residues. The CDR3 DNA reads as TGTGCCAGCAGCCATGGACAGGGGCAGCCCCAGCATTTT. This codes for CASSHGQGQPQHF.

The rearrangement uses TRBV28 and TRBJ1-2; TRBD1 matches 7 bases. The CDR3 length is 16 residues. V lost 3 bases, J lost 1 base, and 8 bases stayed unmatched. Germline V CDR1 and CDR2: MDHEN, SYDVKM. Here the CDR3 DNA reads TGTGCCAGCAGTTTTTACTCAGGGGACAGTAACTATGGCTACACCTTC. It codes for CASSFYSGDSNYGYTF.

This clonotype appeared many times. The genes are TRBV6-1 and TRBJ1-1; no reliable D call. Germline lookup yields CDR1 MNHNS and CDR2 SASEGT. V was trimmed by 0 bases and J by 1 base, leaving 12 bases between them. This CDR3 region has 16 residues. The CDR3 DNA is TGTGCCAGCAGTGAAGCCTCTTTAAGGCCGAACACTGAAGCTTTCTTT. Protein: CASSEASLRPNTEAFF.

This clonotype was seen ten or more times. This rearrangement joins TRBV4-2 to TRBJ1-6; 8 bases map to TRBD1. The CDR3 has 14 amino acids. Looked up from germline, CDR1 is LGHNA and CDR2 is YNFKEQ. V was clipped by 4 bases and J by 8 bases; unmatched bases: 4. CDR3 region: CASSPGGGYSPLHF. The CDR3 DNA sequence: TGTGCCAGCAGCCCAGGGGGCGGTTATTCACCCCTCCACTTT.

The chain joins TRBV7-9 to TRBJ1-3; D unclear. The CDR3 runs to 13 residues. V was clipped by 3 bases and J by 10 bases, with 13 bases between them. Looked up from germline, CDR1 is SEHNR and CDR2 is FQNEAQ (reference sequence). The CDR3 is CASSFVSGETIYF. The CDR3 DNA sequence: TGTGCCAGCAGCTTCGTTAGCGGGGAGACCATATATTTT.

This clonotype was detected many times. This sequence joins TRBV7-9 and TRBJ1-1; D gene uncertain. Per germline, CDR1 SEHNR and CDR2 FQNEAQ (reference sequence). The CDR3 loop spans 12 amino acids. The V end was cut by 5 bases, the J end by 7 bases, with 11 bases between. Here the CDR3 reads CASSRAGIEAFF. The CDR3 nucleotides read TGTGCCAGCAGCCGAGCGGGAATTGAAGCTTTCTTT.

The chain employs TRBV10-3 and TRBJ1-6; 7 bases line up with TRBD1. V lost 2 bases to trimming and J lost 7 bases; unmatched junction nucleotides: 5. CDR1 ENHRY and CDR2 SYGVKD come from the germline V gene. The CDR3 is 15 residues long. The CDR3 sequence: CAISENRGGNSPLHF. In DNA, the CDR3 is TGTGCCATCAGTGAGAACAGGGGTGGAAATTCACCCCTCCACTTT.

This clonotype was seen ten or more times. The rearrangement links TRBV11-2 to TRBJ1-2, with D possibly being TRBD1 (5 bases). The V gene's germline CDR1 is SGHAT and CDR2 FQNNGV. V was cut by 5 bases and J by 7 bases, with 11 bases left in between. This CDR3 spans 12 amino acids. The CDR3 nucleotides read TGTGCCAGCAGCAGTGGGACGGGTGGCTACACCTTC. Translation: CASSSGTGGYTF.

This sequence joins TRBV29-1 and TRBJ1-3; tentatively, D is TRBD1 (6 bases). The CDR3 length is 15 residues. Germline V gives CDR1 SQVTM, CDR2 ANQGSEA. The germline V and J ends were trimmed by 6 bases and 0 bases, with 15 bases remaining between them. The CDR3 DNA follows: TGCAGCGTGGCCGAGGGGGACTCCTCTGGAAACACCATATATTTT. Encoded protein: CSVAEGDSSGNTIYF.